This T cell receptor beta chain was sequenced in a study of CD8 T cells in ankylosing spondylitis. CDR3 size: 16 residues. Trimming took off 2 bases at V and 2 bases at J, with 15 bases between the two ends. Whole-study findings and limits: Reportedly, disease-linked clones are significantly enriched in ankylosing spondylitis patients' matched synovial fluid.

TCRdb called the 5' RACE reads again in MiXCR, with one record for every CDR3 protein. The sample lists under 250,000 distinct CDR3 sequences, 30% to 35% occurring once. On this clonotype itself: Its antigen is unidentified.

The specimen sequenced was blood, either unsorted or a sorted T cell fraction (not recorded which). The chain uses TRBV12-3 or TRBV12-4 and TRBJ1-1; D unresolved. This TCR derives from a male donor with ankylosing spondylitis or in good health (not recorded which). CDR3: CASSLSFGLGNTEAFF. The CDR3 nucleotides read TGTGCCAGCAGTTTATCTTTCGGACTGGGAAACACTGAAGCTTTCTTT.